Shown below are 28 T cell receptor beta chains from a single sample sequenced in a study of T cell changes during pregnancy in multiple sclerosis. Generated by immunoSEQ multiplex PCR, the TCRdb table keeps only in-frame clones and is missing some. In the table there are more than 95,000 clones, 92% of which are singletons. The specimen was peripheral blood, collected after pregnancy. These receptors all stem from a female donor with multiple sclerosis, enrolled in a pregnancy study.

The chain employs TRBV7-9 and TRBJ1-2; TRBD1 might be the D (5 bases). V shed 4 bases and J shed 8 bases, with 11 bases lying between them. This CDR3 has 12 residues. CDR1 is SEHNR, CDR2 FQNEAQ, per germline (reference sequence). The CDR3 reads CASSSGTSGYTF. CDR3 DNA: TGTGCCAGCAGCTCGGGGACTTCCGGCTACACCTTC.

This clone was detected only a few times. V gene TRBV5-1 combines with J gene TRBJ2-3, with D perhaps TRBD2 (5 bases). From germline, CDR1 is SGHRS and CDR2 YFSETQ. V was trimmed by 0 bases and J by 2 bases, leaving 16 bases between them. The length of the CDR3 is 17 residues. CDR3 nucleotides: TGCGCCAGCAGCTTGGTCCGAGCGGTTTCCCTCACAGATACGCAGTATTTT. Residues: CASSLVRAVSLTDTQYF.

The chain couples TRBV9 to TRBJ2-3, with D tentatively TRBD1 (5 bases). The CDR3 is made up of 16 amino acids. Trimming removed 1 base from V and 5 bases from J, with 17 bases in between. CDR1 SGDLS and CDR2 YYNGEE come from the germline V gene. The DNA of the CDR3 is TGTGCCAGCAGCGTACTGTCAGGGCTATCGGGAGATACGCAGTATTTT. Translation: CASSVLSGLSGDTQYF.

V is TRBV10-1 and J is TRBJ2-5, with 8 positions matching TRBD2. V was pared by 7 bases and J by 4 bases, with 5 bases of the junction left unmatched. In germline, CDR1 is WNHNN, CDR2 SYGVQD (reference sequence). The CDR3 totals 13 residues. For the CDR3, the DNA is TGCGCCAGCAATCCGGGACTAGGAGAGACCCAGTACTTC. It translates to CASNPGLGETQYF.

V usage is TRBV5-5 and J usage is TRBJ1-1; TRBD1 agrees at 8 bases. The germline V gene encodes CDR1 SGHKS and CDR2 YYEKEE (reference sequence). V lost 4 bases and J lost 3; bases outside the gene matches: 2. The CDR3 contains 13 residues. CDR3 sequence: CASSKTGDTEAFF. CDR3 sequence (DNA): TGTGCCAGCAGCAAGACAGGGGACACTGAAGCTTTCTTT.

The chain recombines TRBV27 with TRBJ1-2; 8 bases agree with TRBD1. V was pared by 8 bases and J by 4 bases, with 15 bases of the junction left unmatched. The CDR3 spans 16 residues. Looked up from germline, CDR1 is MNHEY and CDR2 is SMNVEV (reference sequence). The CDR3 loop is CASGLLSDRGVYGYTF. In DNA, the CDR3 is TGTGCCAGCGGACTCCTCTCCGACAGGGGTGTCTATGGCTACACCTTC.

The chain couples TRBV18 to TRBJ1-1; 8 bases fit TRBD1. The CDR3 extends over 14 amino acids. V dropped 6 bases and J dropped 5; count of bases not matched to a gene: 8. CDR1 KGHSH and CDR2 LQKENI come from the germline V gene. CDR3 amino acids: CASSRTGSLTEAFF. DNA of the CDR3: TGTGCCAGCTCCCGGACAGGGAGTTTGACTGAAGCTTTCTTT.

A remark on this clone: The sample holds other DNA sequences that translate to the same CDR3. This chain connects TRBV5-1 to TRBJ2-1; possibly TRBD1 for D (6 bases). This CDR3 contains 15 residues. V was pared by 1 base and J by 6 bases, with 14 bases between. CDR1 and CDR2 from the germline V gene are SGHRS and YFSETQ. This CDR3 is CASSLTGGAGNEQFF. In DNA, the CDR3 is TGCGCCAGCAGCTTGACTGGGGGCGCTGGCAATGAGCAGTTCTTC.

A few counts support this clone. The chain uses TRBV10-3 and TRBJ1-2; no reliable D call. The CDR3 is 14 residues long. The V and J ends lost 3 bases and 5 bases respectively, with 13 bases between them. Germline V gene sequence: CDR1 ENHRY, CDR2 SYGVKD. CDR3 sequence: CAISEGHTGYGYTF. In nucleotides, the CDR3 is TGTGCCATCAGTGAAGGCCACACGGGGTATGGCTACACCTTC.

The rearrangement joins TRBV30 to TRBJ2-7; 13 bases line up with TRBD2. The germline V gene has CDR1 GTSNPN and CDR2 SVGIG (reference sequence). J gave up 4 bases and V 4 bases, and 10 bases lay outside the gene matches. The CDR3 covers 16 residues. DNA for the CDR3: TGTGCCTGGATCGGACTAGCGGGAGTTAAGCCTTACGAGCAGTACTTC. It encodes CAWIGLAGVKPYEQYF.

In its sample, this clone was seen once. The rearrangement links TRBV28 to TRBJ2-1; a possible D gene is TRBD2 (7 bases). Trimming took 3 bases from V and 7 from J, leaving 16 bases between them. Per germline, CDR1 MDHEN and CDR2 SYDVKM. The CDR3 sequence is 15 residues long. The CDR3: CASSFHGGGGNEQFF. CDR3 DNA sequence: TGTGCCAGCAGTTTCCATGGGGGAGGGGGGAATGAGCAGTTCTTC.

The V gene is TRBV2, the J gene TRBJ2-1, with 8 bases matching TRBD2. CDR1 and CDR2 from the germline V gene are SNHLY and FYNNEI. There are 15 residues in the CDR3. The CDR3 is CGTQRERTSYNEQFF. The CDR3 bases are TGTGGTACACAGCGGGAGAGGACTAGTTACAATGAGCAGTTCTTC.

The gene calls are TRBV2 and TRBJ1-1; 7 nucleotides line up with TRBD1. V was clipped by 8 bases and J by 7 bases; unmatched bases: 7. The CDR3 loop spans 12 amino acids. CDR1 and CDR2 from the germline V gene are SNHLY and FYNNEI. In DNA, the CDR3 is TGTGCCAGCGCCAGGGGGGTTAGTGAAGCTTTCTTT. It yields the protein CASARGVSEAFF.

This chain joins TRBV11-2 and TRBJ1-3; 8 positions match TRBD1. V lost 5 bases, J lost 4 bases, and 7 bases stayed unmatched. The CDR3 runs 15 residues. Germline lookup yields CDR1 SGHAT and CDR2 FQNNGV. Written as DNA, the CDR3 is TGTGCCAGCAGCGCGCAACGGGACAGGGGAAACACCATATATTTT. As protein: CASSAQRDRGNTIYF.

This rearrangement joins TRBV20-1 to TRBJ1-1, with D possibly TRBD1 on 6 matching bases. V lost 6 bases and J 8 bases, leaving 13 bases between the germline ends. Germline assignment: CDR1 DFQATT and CDR2 SNEGSKA (reference sequence). The CDR3 sequence is 11 residues long. CDR3 in amino acids: CSALEGGEAFF. In nucleotides, the CDR3 is TGCAGTGCCCTGGAAGGGGGAGAAGCTTTCTTT.

This chain uses TRBV4-1 with TRBJ1-1; tentatively, D is TRBD1 (5 bases). Looked up from germline, CDR1 is MGHRA and CDR2 is YSYEKL. V was clipped by 0 bases and J by 5 bases, with 13 bases between them. This CDR3 has 15 residues. CDR3 loop: CASSQDLGGLTEAFF. CDR3 DNA sequence: TGCGCCAGCAGCCAAGATCTGGGGGGACTAACTGAAGCTTTCTTT.

This chain links TRBV7-9 with TRBJ2-5, with 9 bases lining up with TRBD1. Germline CDR1 reads SEHNR; CDR2 reads FQNEAQ (reference sequence). This CDR3 spans 17 amino acids. The J segment lost 3 bases and the V segment lost 5 bases, leaving 13 bases of the junction unmatched. The CDR3 DNA is TGTGCCAGCAGCCGATTCTTGGGGACAGGGAGGGAAGAGACCCAGTACTTC. Protein: CASSRFLGTGREETQYF.

The chain combines TRBV5-5 with TRBJ2-3; 12 bases are shared with TRBD1. V shed 4 bases and J 8 bases; nucleotides not matched to a gene: 14. Germline-derived CDR1 and CDR2 are SGHKS and YYEKEE (reference sequence). There are 17 residues in the CDR3. The CDR3 sequence is CASSQRSRDRGLGTQYF. The CDR3 DNA follows: TGTGCCAGCAGCCAGAGATCCAGGGACAGGGGGCTAGGTACGCAGTATTTT.

A single count supports this clone. This chain uses TRBV18 with TRBJ2-5; 7 bases agree with TRBD1. Unmatched junction bases numbered 6, after V lost 5 bases and J lost 0 bases. Germline values: CDR1 KGHSH, CDR2 LQKENI. The CDR3 consists of 15 residues. The CDR3: CASSGRGGNQETQYF. The CDR3 region has the DNA TGTGCCAGCTCAGGACGAGGGGGCAACCAAGAGACCCAGTACTTC.

The V and J genes are TRBV7-2 and TRBJ1-6; 8 bases are shared with TRBD1. This CDR3 spans 18 amino acids. V lost 1 base and J lost 7; bases outside the gene matches: 12. Germline V gene sequence: CDR1 SGHTA, CDR2 FQGNSA. DNA of the CDR3: TGTGCCAGCAGCTTAGGGTTTTTCAGGGGGCTAGAGAATTCACCCCTCCACTTT. It is translated as CASSLGFFRGLENSPLHF.

The genes are TRBV12-5 and TRBJ1-1; D is ambiguous. This CDR3 is built from 14 residues. The V gene's germline CDR1 is LGHNT and CDR2 FRNRAP. Trimming took off 4 bases at V and 1 base at J, with 10 bases between the two ends. The CDR3: CASGSPAGNTEAFF. As DNA, the CDR3 is TGTGCTAGTGGTTCCCCCGCGGGGAACACTGAAGCTTTCTTT.

The chain uses TRBV28 and TRBJ2-3; D is possibly TRBD2 (5 bases). V was pared by 6 bases and J by 3 bases, with 16 bases between. Germline V gene data show CDR1 as MDHEN and CDR2 as SYDVKM. The CDR3 sequence is 15 residues long. This CDR3 reads CASRGGSYGTDTQYF. The CDR3 region has the DNA TGTGCCAGCAGAGGTGGGAGTTATGGGACAGATACGCAGTATTTT.

The V call is TRBV27, the J call TRBJ2-7, with 10 bases lining up with TRBD2. The V gene's germline CDR1 is MNHEY and CDR2 SMNVEV (reference sequence). The CDR3 length is 17 residues. The trim removed 8 bases at V and 6 bases at J, leaving 19 bases unmatched. The CDR3 here is CASSEAASGSLGPEQYF. The CDR3 nucleotides read TGTGCCAGCTCAGAGGCGGCTAGCGGGAGCTTAGGTCCCGAGCAGTACTTC.

This clone was seen a handful of times. The chain links TRBV5-1 to TRBJ1-5, with unresolved D. Trimming took off 4 bases at V and 6 bases at J, with 17 bases between the two ends. The CDR3 is 15 amino acids. The germline CDR1 and CDR2 sequences are SGHRS and YFSETQ. The CDR3 region has the DNA TGCGCCAGCAGCCGAAACCCGGAGCGAGGTCAGCCCCAGCATTTT. This translates into CASSRNPERGQPQHF. Supplemented by reference TRBV5-1 and TRBJ1-5, the full variable domain reads KAGVTQTPRYLIKTRGQQVTLSCSPISGHRSVSWYQQTPGQGLQFLFEYFSETQRNKGNFPGRFSGRQFSNSRSEMNVSTLELGDSALYLCASSRNPERGQPQHFGDGTRLSIL.

The V call is TRBV6-5, the J call TRBJ2-1, with 12 bases aligning to TRBD2. V was pared by 5 bases and J by 8 bases, with 7 bases of the junction left unmatched. The germline V gene has CDR1 MNHEY and CDR2 SVGAGI. CDR3 length: 15 residues. The DNA for the CDR3 is TGTGCCAGCAGTCCTCTAGCGGGGGGGCGTCATGAGCAGTTCTTC. Protein product: CASSPLAGGRHEQFF.

J is TRBJ1-2 and V is TRBV2; D gene ambiguous. The CDR3 consists of 15 residues. V lost 7 bases to trimming and J lost 0 bases, with 15 bases between them. Germline CDR1 and CDR2: SNHLY and FYNNEI. The CDR3 coding sequence is TGTGCCAGCATCCCGAGGAATCCCGCTAACTATGGCTACACCTTC. This encodes CASIPRNPANYGYTF.

V usage is TRBV13 and J usage is TRBJ1-1; 11 nucleotides line up with TRBD1. From germline, CDR1 is PRHDT and CDR2 FYEKMQ (reference sequence). Trimming took 4 bases from V and 3 from J; bases not matched to a gene: 4. This CDR3 is 15 amino acids long. DNA of the CDR3: TGTGCCAGCAGCTCCCGGACAGGGGGCCACACTGAAGCTTTCTTT. Translating it yields CASSSRTGGHTEAFF.

The V and J genes are TRBV5-1 and TRBJ2-3; 10 bases match TRBD2. Germline trimming cut 0 bases from V and 3 bases from J; bases unmatched to any gene: 7. Germline CDR1 is SGHRS and CDR2 is YFSETQ. The CDR3 length is 17 residues. CDR3 bases: TGCGCCAGCAGCTTGGAAGGGCTAGCGGGGGAGACAGATACGCAGTATTTT. As protein: CASSLEGLAGETDTQYF.